Shown below are 10 T cell receptor beta chains from a single sample sequenced in a study of Graves' ophthalmopathy and Graves' hyperthyroidism. Using RNA transcripts, the TCR beta CDR3 regions were amplified. The library came from an HTBI-primed first-round RT-PCR and a second-round multiplex PCR. One entry per CDR3 protein, called by TCRdb with MiXCR from the multiplex PCR reads. The data contain under 350,000 distinct CDR3 sequences, roughly 15% of them seen just once; the ten biggest clones take up about 12%. Sequenced: peripheral blood. These receptor sequences come from an adult man with Graves' ophthalmopathy.

The table lists this clonotype with a few counts. This sequence joins TRBV4-3 and TRBJ1-2; D is unclear. The length of the CDR3 is 14 residues. With 0 bases removed from V and 2 bases from J, the gap between germline ends came to 7 bases. Germline CDR1 is LGHNA and CDR2 is YSLEER. Here the CDR3 reads CASSQDPLNYGYTF. The CDR3 DNA sequence: TGCGCCAGCAGCCAAGATCCCCTAAACTATGGCTACACCTTC.

This clonotype was detected many times. The chain joins TRBV6-5 to TRBJ2-7; 11 nucleotides match TRBD1. This CDR3 comprises 17 residues. Trimming cost V 7 bases and J 1 base; bases outside gene matches: 12. Germline lookup yields CDR1 MNHEY and CDR2 SVGAGI. The chain's CDR3 is CASNPDRGRVTSYEQYF. In nucleotides, the CDR3 is TGTGCCAGCAATCCGGACAGGGGGCGCGTCACATCCTACGAGCAGTACTTC.

This clonotype was seen ten or more times. J is TRBJ2-7 and V is TRBV10-2; perhaps TRBD2 as D (6 bases). The V end was cut by 6 bases, the J end by 3 bases, with 12 bases between. Per the germline V gene, CDR1 is WSHSY and CDR2 is SAAADI. The length of the CDR3 is 13 residues. The CDR3, as DNA: TGCGCCAGCAGCCGGGACTTCAACTACGAGCAGTACTTC. Translation: CASSRDFNYEQYF.

This clonotype has a count of ten or more. V is TRBV6-4 and J is TRBJ1-3; D gene unclear. CDR3 length equals 17 residues. The germline CDR1 and CDR2 sequences are MRHNA and SNTAGT. Trimming removed 6 bases from V and 0 bases from J, with 18 bases in between. CDR3 bases: TGTGCCAGCAGAGACGGACGCAATCCCTACTCTGGAAACACCATATATTTT. This codes for CASRDGRNPYSGNTIYF.

This clonotype appeared many times. The rearrangement uses TRBV29-1 and TRBJ2-7; maybe TRBD2 (6 bases). The V end lost 1 base, the J end lost 0 bases, and 13 bases lay between the germline ends. CDR1 is SQVTM and CDR2 is ANQGSEA in the germline V gene. This CDR3 region has 15 residues. DNA of the CDR3: TGCAGCGTTGAAGTCGGCGGGATAAGCTCCTACGAGCAGTACTTC. This gives the protein CSVEVGGISSYEQYF.

This clonotype was detected ten times or more. The rearrangement joins TRBV11-2 to TRBJ2-3; D gene uncertain. V was pared by 1 base and J by 3 bases, with 11 bases between. CDR1 and CDR2 (germline): SGHAT, FQNNGV. The CDR3 length is 15 residues. CDR3 sequence: CASSLGGFRTDTQYF. The CDR3 DNA sequence: TGTGCCAGCAGCTTAGGGGGATTTAGAACAGATACGCAGTATTTT.

This clonotype was seen a single time. CDR3 bases: TGTGCCAGCAGCTTACTACAGGGGCACACTGAAGCTTTCTTT. The encoded protein is CASSLLQGHTEAFF. The chain carries TRBV11-3 and TRBJ1-1, with 7 positions matching TRBD1. J lost 3 bases, V lost 2 bases, and 3 bases had no gene match. Germline CDR1 and CDR2: SGHNT and YENEEA. This CDR3 is 14 amino acids long.

This chain joins TRBV12-3 or TRBV12-4 and TRBJ2-5; D possibly corresponds to TRBD2 (6 bases). Trimming took off 10 bases at V and 2 bases at J, with 17 bases between the two ends. The CDR3 is 14 residues long. CDR3 region: CATKSGEEQETQYF. The CDR3 nucleotides are TGTGCCACTAAGTCGGGGGAAGAGCAAGAGACCCAGTACTTC.

In its sample, this clonotype was seen many times. This sequence joins TRBV5-1 and TRBJ2-7; 9 positions agree with TRBD1. V lost 5 bases, J lost 5 bases, and 11 bases stayed unmatched. Germline CDR1 is SGHRS and CDR2 is YFSETQ. The CDR3 spans 15 residues. CDR3 region: CASRAVGTGFDEQYF. CDR3 nucleotide sequence: TGCGCCAGCAGAGCCGTGGGGACAGGGTTTGACGAGCAGTACTTC.

This clonotype occurred many times. The chain carries TRBV6-2 or TRBV6-3 and TRBJ2-6, with D uncertain. V was cut by 7 bases and J by 7 bases, with 11 bases left in between. This CDR3 region has 13 residues. Germline lookup yields CDR1 MNHEY and CDR2 SVGEGT. The CDR3 spells CASTTWGANVLTF. The CDR3 DNA reads TGTGCCAGCACCACGTGGGGTGCCAACGTCCTGACTTTC.